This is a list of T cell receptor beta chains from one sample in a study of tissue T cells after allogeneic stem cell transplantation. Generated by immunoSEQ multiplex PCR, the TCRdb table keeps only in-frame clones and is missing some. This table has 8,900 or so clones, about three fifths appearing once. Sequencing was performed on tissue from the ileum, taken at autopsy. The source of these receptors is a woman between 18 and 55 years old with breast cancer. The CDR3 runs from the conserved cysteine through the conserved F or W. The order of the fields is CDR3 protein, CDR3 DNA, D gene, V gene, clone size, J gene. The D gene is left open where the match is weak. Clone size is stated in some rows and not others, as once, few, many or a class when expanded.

CDR3 protein: CASTSSKGYTEAFF
CDR3 DNA: TGTGCCAGCACCTCCTCGAAGGGCTACACTGAAGCTTTCTTT
D gene: .
V gene: TRBV11-2
clone size: .
J gene: TRBJ1-1

CDR3 protein: CASSERTGTASPLHF
CDR3 DNA: TGTGCCAGCAGTGAGCGGACAGGGACGGCCTCACCCCTCCACTTT
D gene: TRBD1
V gene: TRBV2
clone size: .
J gene: TRBJ1-6

CDR3 protein: CSVAPTAKNIQYF
CDR3 DNA: TGCAGCGTCGCGCCGACGGCTAAAAACATTCAGTACTTC
D gene: .
V gene: TRBV29-1
clone size: .
J gene: TRBJ2-4

CDR3 protein: CASSYELVSEQYF
CDR3 DNA: TGTGCCAGCAGTTACGAGCTCGTTAGCGAGCAGTACTTC
D gene: .
V gene: TRBV6-6
clone size: .
J gene: TRBJ2-7

CDR3 protein: CASSFRIGELFF
CDR3 DNA: TGTGCCAGCAGTTTTAGAATCGGGGAGCTGTTTTTT
D gene: .
V gene: TRBV28
clone size: .
J gene: TRBJ2-2

CDR3 protein: CASSSVREPPYGYTF
CDR3 DNA: TGTGCCAGCAGTAGTGTCAGGGAGCCGCCCTATGGCTACACCTTC
D gene: .
V gene: TRBV6-2/TRBV6-3
clone size: .
J gene: TRBJ1-2

CDR3 protein: CASSADQEQFF
CDR3 DNA: TGCGCCAGCAGCGCGGACCAAGAGCAGTTCTTC
D gene: .
V gene: TRBV5-1
clone size: .
J gene: TRBJ2-1

CDR3 protein: CASSLNGQGLLYGYTF
CDR3 DNA: TGTGCCAGCAGCTTAAATGGGCAGGGTCTTCTTTATGGCTACACCTTC
D gene: .
V gene: TRBV7-9
clone size: .
J gene: TRBJ1-2

CDR3 protein: CASSDPRVDIQYF
CDR3 DNA: TGCGCCAGTTCGGACCCACGGGTGGACATTCAGTACTTC
D gene: .
V gene: TRBV5-1
clone size: .
J gene: TRBJ2-4

CDR3 protein: CASSLARGGQGGRETQYF
CDR3 DNA: TGTGCCAGCAGTTTAGCCCGAGGGGGACAGGGCGGAAGGGAGACCCAGTACTTC
D gene: TRBD1
V gene: TRBV28
clone size: .
J gene: TRBJ2-5

CDR3 protein: CASSDQPGQGSIGELFF
CDR3 DNA: TGTGCCAGCAGCGACCAACCGGGACAGGGATCTATCGGGGAGCTGTTTTTT
D gene: .
V gene: TRBV21-1
clone size: .
J gene: TRBJ2-2

CDR3 protein: CASRSPSGEQFF
CDR3 DNA: TGTGCCAGCAGGTCCCCTAGCGGGGAGCAGTTCTTC
D gene: TRBD2
V gene: TRBV6-5
clone size: .
J gene: TRBJ2-1

CDR3 protein: CASSFELAGTGDNEQFF
CDR3 DNA: TGCGCCAGCAGCTTCGAACTAGCGGGGACTGGGGACAATGAGCAGTTCTTC
D gene: TRBD2
V gene: TRBV5-1
clone size: .
J gene: TRBJ2-1

CDR3 protein: CASSVVAVYNEQFF
CDR3 DNA: TGTGCCAGCAGCGTAGTAGCTGTCTACAATGAGCAGTTCTTC
D gene: .
V gene: TRBV9
clone size: .
J gene: TRBJ2-1

CDR3 protein: CASRSGTGQYF
CDR3 DNA: TGTGCCAGCAGATCCGGGACGGGACAGTATTTT
D gene: .
V gene: TRBV6-6
clone size: few
J gene: TRBJ2-3

CDR3 protein: CATSITGTESFYGYTF
CDR3 DNA: TGTGCCACCAGTATCACCGGGACAGAGAGTTTTTATGGCTACACCTTC
D gene: TRBD1
V gene: TRBV28
clone size: few
J gene: TRBJ1-2

CDR3 protein: CASSELNVGVGEKLFF
CDR3 DNA: TGTGCCAGCAGCGAACTAAATGTAGGGGTCGGGGAAAAACTGTTTTTT
D gene: .
V gene: TRBV2
clone size: once
J gene: TRBJ1-4

CDR3 protein: CAWSVLGEQPQHF
CDR3 DNA: TGTGCCTGGAGTGTACTGGGGGAGCAGCCCCAGCATTTT
D gene: .
V gene: TRBV30
clone size: .
J gene: TRBJ1-5